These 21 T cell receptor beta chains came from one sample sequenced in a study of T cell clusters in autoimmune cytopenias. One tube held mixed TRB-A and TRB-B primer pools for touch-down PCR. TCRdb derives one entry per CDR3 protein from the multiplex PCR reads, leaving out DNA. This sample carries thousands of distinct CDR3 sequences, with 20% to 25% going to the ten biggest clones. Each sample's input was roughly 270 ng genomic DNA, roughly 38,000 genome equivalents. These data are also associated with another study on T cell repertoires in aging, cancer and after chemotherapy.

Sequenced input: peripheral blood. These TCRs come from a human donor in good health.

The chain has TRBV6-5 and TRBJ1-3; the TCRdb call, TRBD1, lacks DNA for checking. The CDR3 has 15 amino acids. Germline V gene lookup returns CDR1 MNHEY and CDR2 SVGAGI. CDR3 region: CASSLDSVSGNTIYF.

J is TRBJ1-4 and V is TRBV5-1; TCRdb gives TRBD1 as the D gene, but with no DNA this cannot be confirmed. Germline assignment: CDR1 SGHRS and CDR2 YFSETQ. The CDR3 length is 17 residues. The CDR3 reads CASSLGTGGRWDEKLFF.

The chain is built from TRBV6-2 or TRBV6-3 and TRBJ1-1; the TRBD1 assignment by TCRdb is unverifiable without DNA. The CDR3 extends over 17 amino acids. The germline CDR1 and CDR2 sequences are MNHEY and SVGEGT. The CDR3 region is CASSYYAGQGVNTEAFF.

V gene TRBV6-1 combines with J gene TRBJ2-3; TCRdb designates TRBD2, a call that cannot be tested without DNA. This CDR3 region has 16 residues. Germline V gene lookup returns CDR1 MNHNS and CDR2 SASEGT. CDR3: CASSEALAGGTDTQYF.

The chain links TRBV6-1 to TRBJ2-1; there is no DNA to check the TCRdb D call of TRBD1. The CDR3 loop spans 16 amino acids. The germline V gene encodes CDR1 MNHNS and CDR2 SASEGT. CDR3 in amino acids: CASSEAGTGPGDEQFF.

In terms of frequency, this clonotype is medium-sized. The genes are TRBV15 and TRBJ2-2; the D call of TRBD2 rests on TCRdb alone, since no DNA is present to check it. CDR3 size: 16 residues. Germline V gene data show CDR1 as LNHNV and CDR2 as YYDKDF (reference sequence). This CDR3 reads CATSSPSGSGTGELFF.

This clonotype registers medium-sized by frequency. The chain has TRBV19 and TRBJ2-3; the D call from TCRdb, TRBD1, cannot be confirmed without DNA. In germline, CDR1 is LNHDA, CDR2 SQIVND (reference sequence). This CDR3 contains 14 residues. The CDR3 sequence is CASSTRDRADTQYF.

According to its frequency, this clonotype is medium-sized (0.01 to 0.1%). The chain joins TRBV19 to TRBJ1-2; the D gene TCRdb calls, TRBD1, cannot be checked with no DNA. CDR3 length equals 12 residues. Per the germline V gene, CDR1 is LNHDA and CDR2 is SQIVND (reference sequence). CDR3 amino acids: CASKGGNYGYTF.

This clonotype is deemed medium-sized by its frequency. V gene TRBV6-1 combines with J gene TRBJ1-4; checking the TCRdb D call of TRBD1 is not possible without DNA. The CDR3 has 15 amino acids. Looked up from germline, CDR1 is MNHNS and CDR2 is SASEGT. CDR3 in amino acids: CASNPMGRTNEKLFF.

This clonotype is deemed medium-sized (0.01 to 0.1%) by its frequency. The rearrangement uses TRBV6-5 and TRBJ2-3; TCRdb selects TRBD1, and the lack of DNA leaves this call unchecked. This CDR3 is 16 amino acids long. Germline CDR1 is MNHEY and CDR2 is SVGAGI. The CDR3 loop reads CASSPGEGRVTDTQYF.

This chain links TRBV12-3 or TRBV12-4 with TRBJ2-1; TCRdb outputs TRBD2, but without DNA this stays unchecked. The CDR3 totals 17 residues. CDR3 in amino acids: CASSFTPSGLVRNEQFF.

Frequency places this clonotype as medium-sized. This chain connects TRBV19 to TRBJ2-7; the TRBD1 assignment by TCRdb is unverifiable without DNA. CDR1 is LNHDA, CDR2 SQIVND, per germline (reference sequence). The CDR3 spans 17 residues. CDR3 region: CASSIGSSTGGGYEQYF.

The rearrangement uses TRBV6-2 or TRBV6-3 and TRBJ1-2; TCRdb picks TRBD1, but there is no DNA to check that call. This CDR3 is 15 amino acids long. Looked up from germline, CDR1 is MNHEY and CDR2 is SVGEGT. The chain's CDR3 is CASSPDPDRADGYTF.

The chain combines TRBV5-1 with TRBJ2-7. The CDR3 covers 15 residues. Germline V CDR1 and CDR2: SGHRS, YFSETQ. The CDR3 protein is CASSSTTRNYYEQYF.

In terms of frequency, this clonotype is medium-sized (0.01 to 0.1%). The CDR3 region is CASSDGLAGNEQFF. The rearrangement links TRBV6-4 to TRBJ2-1; TCRdb's D call of TRBD2 is untestable without DNA. This CDR3 is built from 14 residues. The germline V gene encodes CDR1 MRHNA and CDR2 SNTAGT.

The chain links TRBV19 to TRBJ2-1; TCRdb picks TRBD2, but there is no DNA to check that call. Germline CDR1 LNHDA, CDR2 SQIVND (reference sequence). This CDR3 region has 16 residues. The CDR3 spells CASSPRGTSGGNEQFF.

The CDR3 reads CASSRQPPSEQYF. V usage is TRBV5-5 and J usage is TRBJ2-7; TCRdb indicates TRBD1, and absent DNA this call remains unverified. This CDR3 has 13 amino acids. The germline gives CDR1 SGHKS, CDR2 YYEKEE (reference sequence).

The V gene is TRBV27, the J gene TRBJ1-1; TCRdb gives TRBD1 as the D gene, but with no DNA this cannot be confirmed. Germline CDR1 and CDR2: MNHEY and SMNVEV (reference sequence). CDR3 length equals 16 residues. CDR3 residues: CASSLRTGMGNTEAFF.

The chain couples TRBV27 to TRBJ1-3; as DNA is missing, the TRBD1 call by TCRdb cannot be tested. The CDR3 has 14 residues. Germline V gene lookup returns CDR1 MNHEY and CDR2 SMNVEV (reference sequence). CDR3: CASSPPGAGNTIYF.

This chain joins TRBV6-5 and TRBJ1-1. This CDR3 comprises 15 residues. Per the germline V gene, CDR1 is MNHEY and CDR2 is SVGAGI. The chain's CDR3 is CASWKAQGGRTEAFF.

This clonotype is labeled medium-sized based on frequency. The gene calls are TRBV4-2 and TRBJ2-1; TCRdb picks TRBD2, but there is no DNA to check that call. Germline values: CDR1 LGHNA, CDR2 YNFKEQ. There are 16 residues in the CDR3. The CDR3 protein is CASSQDGTSGGNEQFF.